The 27 T cell receptor beta chains listed next were all sequenced from one sample in a study of T cell changes during pregnancy in multiple sclerosis. Clones were sequenced by immunoSEQ multiplex PCR, and TCRdb holds only the in-frame ones, with some missing. The top ten clones hold less than 0.3% of a sample with 40,000 to 65,000 clones, around 92% of them seen once. Here the sequenced sample was CD4+ T cells from peripheral blood mononuclear cells, taken in the third trimester of pregnancy. All receptors derive from a female donor with multiple sclerosis, enrolled in a pregnancy study.

V gene TRBV27 combines with J gene TRBJ2-7, with D perhaps TRBD1 (6 bases). Germline assignment: CDR1 MNHEY and CDR2 SMNVEV (reference sequence). The CDR3 length is 15 residues. V was cut by 6 bases and J by 2 bases, with 17 bases left in between. CDR3 sequence (DNA): TGTGCCAGCAGCCCTCCCGACAGGTGTGCCTACGAGCAGTACTTC. It is translated as CASSPPDRCAYEQYF.

The rearrangement links TRBV2 to TRBJ2-2; TRBD1 matches at 8 bases. V was clipped by 0 bases and J by 4 bases; unmatched bases: 10. In germline, CDR1 is SNHLY, CDR2 FYNNEI. CDR3 length equals 18 residues. The CDR3 is CASSEAAQGARGTGELFF. CDR3 bases: TGTGCCAGCAGTGAAGCGGCCCAGGGGGCGCGTGGCACCGGGGAGCTGTTTTTT.

V gene TRBV7-2 combines with J gene TRBJ2-1, with D possibly being TRBD2 (5 bases). The length of the CDR3 is 15 residues. Germline V gives CDR1 SGHTA, CDR2 FQGNSA. With 5 bases removed from V and 0 bases from J, the gap between germline ends came to 11 bases. CDR3 region: CASSLGLNSYNEQFF. The CDR3, as DNA: TGTGCCAGCAGCCTCGGACTTAACTCCTACAATGAGCAGTTCTTC.

The rearrangement joins TRBV6-1 to TRBJ1-3, with D perhaps matching TRBD1 (5 bases). The CDR3 loop spans 15 amino acids. Germline V gene lookup returns CDR1 MNHNS and CDR2 SASEGT. The ends were cut back, 6 bases at V and 3 bases at J, with 15 bases in the middle. Here the CDR3 DNA reads TGTGCCAGCAGAGCAGGGAGGGAACTTGGAAACACCATATATTTT. Translation gives CASRAGRELGNTIYF.

The chain recombines TRBV9 with TRBJ2-1; no definite D call. The CDR3 is made up of 14 amino acids. CDR1 and CDR2 from the germline V gene are SGDLS and YYNGEE. V was clipped by 0 bases and J by 5 bases, with 9 bases between them. The CDR3 sequence: CASSVGAGNNEQFF. CDR3 bases: TGTGCCAGCAGCGTAGGTGCAGGAAACAATGAGCAGTTCTTC.

The chain is built from TRBV11-2 and TRBJ2-7; no firm D call. Germline CDR1 and CDR2: SGHAT and FQNNGV. The V end was cut by 5 bases, the J end by 2 bases, with 7 bases between. This CDR3 is 12 amino acids long. CDR3 residues: CASSHGAYEQYF. CDR3 in DNA: TGTGCCAGCAGCCACGGAGCCTACGAGCAGTACTTC.

The V gene is TRBV19, the J gene TRBJ2-7; 8 nucleotides match TRBD1. With 2 bases clipped from V and 5 bases from J, the junction kept 2 bases outside the gene matches. The CDR3 runs 13 residues. CDR1 is LNHDA, CDR2 SQIVND, per germline (reference sequence). The CDR3 sequence: CASSINRGDEQYF. The CDR3 coding sequence is TGTGCCAGTAGTATAAACAGGGGGGACGAGCAGTACTTC.

The sample holds one count of this clone. The chain combines TRBV6-1 with TRBJ2-3, with 7 bases matching TRBD1. The CDR3 has 14 residues. Germline CDR1 MNHNS, CDR2 SASEGT. V was clipped by 10 bases and J by 2 bases; unmatched bases: 9. The CDR3 sequence is CATRGTVPTDTQYF. The DNA of the CDR3 is TGTGCCACCAGGGGGACAGTACCCACAGATACGCAGTATTTT.

V usage is TRBV19 and J usage is TRBJ1-1, with a possible D match to TRBD1 (5 bases). V lost 5 bases and J lost 4, with 14 bases in between. This CDR3 has 14 amino acids. CDR1 LNHDA and CDR2 SQIVND come from the germline V gene (reference sequence). CDR3 sequence: CASSVRDGGTEAFF. The CDR3 DNA reads TGTGCCAGTAGTGTGAGGGACGGGGGCACTGAAGCTTTCTTT.

This rearrangement joins TRBV6-1 to TRBJ2-7; TRBD1 is a possible D gene (6 bases). V was pared by 4 bases and J by 4 bases, with 11 bases between. Per germline, CDR1 MNHNS and CDR2 SASEGT. CDR3 length: 13 amino acids. In nucleotides, the CDR3 is TGTGCCAGCAGTGGCCAGGGGTTGTACGAGCAGTACTTC. This sequence encodes CASSGQGLYEQYF.

The V call is TRBV5-8, the J call TRBJ2-1; TRBD1 agrees at 9 bases. The V gene's germline CDR1 is SGHTS and CDR2 YDEGEE. The CDR3 totals 15 residues. V was pared by 3 bases and J by 1 base, with 2 bases of the junction left unmatched. CDR3: CASSWGQGSYNEQFF. The DNA of the CDR3 is TGTGCCAGCAGCTGGGGACAGGGTTCCTACAATGAGCAGTTCTTC.

This chain joins TRBV7-6 and TRBJ1-2; 11 bases are shared with TRBD1. V trimming: 4 bases; J trimming: 8 bases; junction bases outside the gene matches: 6. Germline loops: CDR1 SGHVS, CDR2 FNYEAQ. This CDR3 comprises 14 residues. The CDR3 nucleotides are TGTGCCAGCAGCTCCGGACAGGGGGCTTGGGGCTACACCTTC. Its protein is CASSSGQGAWGYTF.

The CDR3 region has the DNA TGTGCCAGCAGTGACACCTACCATAGCGGGGGCACAGATACGCAGTATTTT. Translated: CASSDTYHSGGTDTQYF. The chain recombines TRBV6-4 with TRBJ2-3; 8 bases line up with TRBD2. CDR1 is MRHNA and CDR2 is SNTAGT in the germline V gene. The CDR3 is 17 residues long. J was trimmed by 1 base and V by 2 bases; bases with no gene match: 8.

This clone occurred a few times. V and J are TRBV30 and TRBJ1-6; no firm D call. CDR3 size: 14 residues. In germline, CDR1 is GTSNPN, CDR2 SVGIG (reference sequence). Trimming removed 5 bases from V and 6 bases from J, with 14 bases in between. This chain's CDR3 is CAWGPTTGNSPLHF. Written as DNA, the CDR3 is TGTGCCTGGGGCCCCACCACGGGTAATTCACCCCTCCACTTT.

The chain carries TRBV2 and TRBJ2-5; 11 positions match TRBD2. The CDR3 is 15 residues long. The V gene end was trimmed by 4 bases and the J gene end by 0 bases; junction bases not matched to a gene: 1. Germline V gives CDR1 SNHLY, CDR2 FYNNEI. The DNA for the CDR3 is TGTGCCAGCAGTGGGACTAGCGGGTACCAAGAGACCCAGTACTTC. Its translation: CASSGTSGYQETQYF.

The rearrangement joins TRBV5-1 to TRBJ2-3; TRBD2 matches at 10 bases. V lost 1 base, J lost 6 bases, and 8 bases stayed unmatched. Germline V gene lookup returns CDR1 SGHRS and CDR2 YFSETQ. The CDR3 covers 16 residues. The CDR3 region is CASSLLAGVSLDTQYF. CDR3 coding DNA: TGCGCCAGCAGCTTGCTAGCGGGAGTATCCTTGGATACGCAGTATTTT. Using reference TRBV5-1 and TRBJ2-3 for the parts outside the CDR3, the full variable domain is KAGVTQTPRYLIKTRGQQVTLSCSPISGHRSVSWYQQTPGQGLQFLFEYFSETQRNKGNFPGRFSGRQFSNSRSEMNVSTLELGDSALYLCASSLLAGVSLDTQYFGPGTRLTVL.

The chain combines TRBV29-1 with TRBJ2-5; 8 positions match TRBD1. The length of the CDR3 is 12 residues. With V trimmed by 7 bases and J by 1 base, 2 bases remained unmatched. The germline gives CDR1 SQVTM, CDR2 ANQGSEA. The CDR3 loop is CSAGQGQETQYF. In DNA form, the CDR3 reads TGCAGCGCTGGACAGGGCCAAGAGACCCAGTACTTC.

The chain has TRBV28 and TRBJ2-5; TRBD1 might be the D (5 bases). The CDR3 has 14 residues. CDR1 MDHEN and CDR2 SYDVKM come from the germline V gene. V gave up 3 bases and J gave up 5 bases, with 13 bases separating them. The DNA of the CDR3 is TGTGCCAGCAGTTTGGGGCTAACTCAGGAGACCCAGTACTTC. It translates to CASSLGLTQETQYF.

This clone was observed a single time. The chain couples TRBV30 to TRBJ2-7, with 12 bases matching TRBD1. This CDR3 has 14 residues. Germline CDR1 reads GTSNPN; CDR2 reads SVGIG (reference sequence). The trim removed 2 bases at V and 6 bases at J, leaving 5 bases unmatched. The CDR3: CAWSRDRGRFEQYF. The CDR3 coding sequence is TGTGCCTGGAGTAGGGACAGGGGGCGATTCGAGCAGTACTTC.

V usage is TRBV5-6 and J usage is TRBJ1-1, with 8 bases that match TRBD1. Germline assignment: CDR1 SGHDT and CDR2 YYEEEE. The V segment lost 3 bases and the J segment 7 bases; nucleotides outside the gene matches: 8. The CDR3 contains 14 residues. The CDR3 sequence is CASSSTGGVGEAFF. The CDR3 DNA follows: TGTGCCAGCAGCTCTACAGGGGGAGTGGGTGAAGCTTTCTTT.

The genes are TRBV4-1 and TRBJ1-2, with D possibly TRBD1 on 6 matching bases. The CDR3 totals 15 residues. Germline-derived CDR1 and CDR2 are MGHRA and YSYEKL. The ends were cut back, 4 bases at V and 7 bases at J, with 19 bases in the middle. CDR3 nucleotide sequence: TGCGCCAGCAGCCCCGTCAGCACAGGGTTGAGTGGCTACACCTTC. Translated, it gives CASSPVSTGLSGYTF.

The genes are TRBV4-1 and TRBJ1-5, with 11 bases fitting TRBD1. The CDR3 runs to 17 residues. Per the germline V gene, CDR1 is MGHRA and CDR2 is YSYEKL. J was trimmed by 6 bases and V by 1 base; bases with no gene match: 8. CDR3 in amino acids: CASSQVGQGAFGQPQHF. The CDR3 nucleotides are TGCGCCAGCAGCCAAGTTGGACAGGGGGCGTTTGGTCAGCCCCAGCATTTT.

This rearrangement joins TRBV5-4 to TRBJ2-3, with 9 bases lining up with TRBD2. The germline V gene has CDR1 SGHNT and CDR2 YYREEE (reference sequence). This CDR3 has 19 amino acids. The V and J ends lost 0 bases and 3 bases, in that order; junction bases with no gene match: 14. The CDR3 DNA reads TGTGCCAGCAGCTTGGTTGGGGCGGGAGGGCCTCGCCCTACAGATACGCAGTATTTT. Its translation: CASSLVGAGGPRPTDTQYF.

The chain combines TRBV4-2 with TRBJ2-7, with 9 bases fitting TRBD1. Looked up from germline, CDR1 is LGHNA and CDR2 is YNFKEQ. CDR3 length: 13 residues. V lost 6 bases and J lost 6; bases outside the gene matches: 6. The CDR3 protein is CASRRDRAGEQYF. The CDR3 DNA reads TGTGCCAGCAGGAGGGACAGGGCGGGCGAGCAGTACTTC.

The V call is TRBV2, the J call TRBJ2-2; 8 nucleotides agree with TRBD1. Trimming removed 6 bases from V and 5 bases from J; junction bases left unmatched: 5. Germline V gene sequence: CDR1 SNHLY, CDR2 FYNNEI. The CDR3 runs 14 residues. This chain's CDR3 is CASSGQGTTGELFF. CDR3 sequence (DNA): TGTGCCAGCAGCGGACAGGGAACAACCGGGGAGCTGTTTTTT. Combining the CDR3 with reference TRBV2 and TRBJ2-2 gives the whole variable domain EPEVTQTPSHQVTQMGQEVILRCVPISNHLYFYWYRQILGQKVEFLVSFYNNEISEKSEIFDDQFSVERPDGSNFTLKIRSTKLEDSAMYFCASSGQGTTGELFFGEGSRLTVL.

This sequence joins TRBV5-1 and TRBJ2-4; D is uncertain. Germline loops: CDR1 SGHRS, CDR2 YFSETQ. The CDR3 sequence is 13 residues long. V shed 0 bases and J shed 5 bases, with 6 bases lying between them. CDR3 region: CASSLAIENIQYF. The CDR3 DNA is TGCGCCAGCAGCTTGGCCATAGAAAACATTCAGTACTTC.

The CDR3 sequence: CASSFQGEETQYF. The CDR3 nucleotides are TGCGCCAGCAGCTTTCAGGGCGAAGAGACCCAGTACTTC. The chain combines TRBV5-1 with TRBJ2-5; TRBD1 is a possible D gene (5 bases). The germline V gene has CDR1 SGHRS and CDR2 YFSETQ. This CDR3 comprises 13 residues. The V end lost 2 bases, the J end lost 3 bases, and 8 bases lay between the germline ends.